A selection of T cell receptor beta chains follows, all from one sample in a study of blood T cells in healthy people across ages. A single record per CDR3 protein comes from TCRdb applying MiXCR to the 5' RACE reads. The table records 730,000 or so distinct CDR3 sequences, about 40% of them present only once. The sequenced sample consisted of blood. The origin of the receptors is a woman aged 55-70 years in good health. Both conserved end residues are part of each CDR3. Each record gives: clone size, J gene, CDR3 length, D gene, V gene, CDR3 DNA, CDR3 protein. D genes are given only for firm matches. Expanded clones get a size class; other rows say once, few or many, or leave the size out.

- | TRBJ2-7 | 14 | TRBD2 | TRBV2 | TGTGCCAGCAGTGTACTAGCGGGAAACGATGAGCAGTACTTC | CASSVLAGNDEQYF
few | TRBJ1-2 | 13 | - | TRBV7-2 | TGTGCCAGCAGCGCCCCCGCCCTCTATGGCTACACCTTC | CASSAPALYGYTF
few | TRBJ2-1 | 16 | TRBD2 | TRBV7-3 | TGTGCCAGCAGCCTTTCACTAGCGGGAGATGGGAATGAGCAGTTCTTC | CASSLSLAGDGNEQFF
- | TRBJ2-1 | 11 | - | TRBV20-1 | TGCAGTGCGGACCAGGCCTACGAGCAGTTCTTC | CSADQAYEQFF
few | TRBJ2-3 | 16 | - | TRBV20-1 | TGCAGTGCTCCTTCCCCGGGACGAGCAACCACAGATACGCAGTATTTT | CSAPSPGRATTDTQYF
few | TRBJ2-7 | 14 | TRBD2 | TRBV20-1 | TGCAGTGCTAGAGAGGCGGGAGGGACCTACGAGCAGTACTTC | CSAREAGGTYEQYF
few | TRBJ2-2 | 16 | TRBD1 | TRBV9 | TGTGCCAGCAGCGTTCCGGGACAGGAGAACACCGGGGAGCTGTTTTTT | CASSVPGQENTGELFF
- | TRBJ2-7 | 14 | TRBD1 | TRBV20-1 | TGCAGTGTGCCGGGACAGACTAACTCCTACGAGCAGTACTTC | CSVPGQTNSYEQYF
- | TRBJ2-7 | 14 | TRBD2 | TRBV20-1 | TGCAGTGCTAGAGGGTCTAGCGGGAGCCGCGAGCAGTACTTC | CSARGSSGSREQYF
few | TRBJ2-3 | 12 | - | TRBV30 | TGTGCCTGGGTCAGGGATGGGGATACGCAGTATTTT | CAWVRDGDTQYF
- | TRBJ2-7 | 14 | - | TRBV20-1 | TGCAGTGCTAACGGGACTCCCGCCCCCTACGAGCAGTACTTC | CSANGTPAPYEQYF
- | TRBJ2-1 | 15 | - | TRBV25-1 | TGTGCCAGCAGTGTTACAGGGACTTCCTACAATGAGCAGTTCTTC | CASSVTGTSYNEQFF
- | TRBJ2-5 | 14 | TRBD2 | TRBV7-7 | TGTGCCAGCAGCATTGGGACTAGCAGAGAGACCCAGTACTTC | CASSIGTSRETQYF
few | TRBJ2-3 | 14 | - | TRBV20-1 | TGCAGTGCTAGACCGGCTGGGAGCACAGATACGCAGTATTTT | CSARPAGSTDTQYF
- | TRBJ1-4 | 15 | - | TRBV7-8 | TGTGCCAGCAGCTTAGCGAACAGGGAGTTGGAAAAACTGTTTTTT | CASSLANRELEKLFF
few | TRBJ1-1 | 12 | - | TRBV10-3 | TGTGCCATCAGGAGAGCAGGAGCTGAAGCTTTCTTT | CAIRRAGAEAFF
- | TRBJ2-2 | 16 | TRBD2 | TRBV5-1 | TGCGCCAGCAGCCAACTAGCGACCCCGAACACCGGGGAGCTGTTTTTT | CASSQLATPNTGELFF
few | TRBJ2-1 | 15 | TRBD1 | TRBV7-7 | TGTGCTAGCAGCTTAGATGGACAGGGTGGCAATGAGCAGTTCTTC | CASSLDGQGGNEQFF
many | TRBJ2-1 | 15 | - | TRBV29-1 | TGCAGTAGATCAACCCGGGTCCACTCCTACAATGAGCAGTTCTTC | CSRSTRVHSYNEQFF
- | TRBJ2-3 | 13 | - | TRBV7-2 | TGTGCCAGCAGCGGAGAGACCCGTGATACGCAGTATTTT | CASSGETRDTQYF
- | TRBJ2-1 | 15 | TRBD2 | TRBV6-5 | TGTGCCAGCAGTTACACCGGGACTAGCTTCAATGAGCAGTTCTTC | CASSYTGTSFNEQFF
once | TRBJ2-5 | 16 | - | TRBV14 | TGTGCCAGCAGCCAAGGGTTTGTTGAGGGCCAAGAGACCCAGTACTTC | CASSQGFVEGQETQYF
- | TRBJ1-1 | 15 | TRBD1 | TRBV28 | TGTGCCAGCAGTTCGGGACAGGGGAATTTGAAAGGAGCTTTCTTT | CASSSGQGNLKGAFF
- | TRBJ1-1 | 15 | - | TRBV7-2 | TGTGCCAGCAGCTTAGCCTCGGGGTACAACACTGAAGCTTTCTTT | CASSLASGYNTEAFF
- | TRBJ1-1 | 15 | TRBD1 | TRBV6-1 | TGTGCCAGCAGAGGGACAGGGTCAATGAACACTGAAGCTTTCTTT | CASRGTGSMNTEAFF
- | TRBJ1-1 | 12 | - | TRBV5-5 | TGTGCCAGCAGCTTGGTTCAAGGTGAAGCTTTCTTT | CASSLVQGEAFF
few | TRBJ1-2 | 17 | TRBD1 | TRBV7-6 | TGTGCCAGCAGCCCCCGACCACTGGCAGGGGGAGGCTATGGCTACACCTTC | CASSPRPLAGGGYGYTF
- | TRBJ1-5 | 13 | - | TRBV6-1 | TGTGCCAGCAGAGTACAGAACAATCAGCCCCAGCATTTT | CASRVQNNQPQHF
few | TRBJ2-1 | 12 | - | TRBV20-1 | TGCAGTGCTACCCGGACCAAGGCTGAGCAGTTCTTC | CSATRTKAEQFF
- | TRBJ2-3 | 16 | - | TRBV3-1 | TGTGCCAGCAGTCGCGGGGACTTGCGAAGCACAGATACGCAGTATTTT | CASSRGDLRSTDTQYF
- | TRBJ2-5 | 14 | - | TRBV7-9 | TGTGCCAGCAGCGGAGACAGAGAACAAGAGACCCAGTACTTC | CASSGDREQETQYF
- | TRBJ2-1 | 15 | TRBD2 | TRBV7-9 | TGTGCCAGCAGCGTACCGGGACTAGCTCGCAATGAGCAGTTCTTC | CASSVPGLARNEQFF
- | TRBJ2-3 | 13 | TRBD2 | TRBV29-1 | TGCAGCGCCACCGGGGGGACCGCAGATACGCAGTATTTT | CSATGGTADTQYF
few | TRBJ1-6 | 16 | - | TRBV9 | TGTGCCAGCAGCGTTCAGGGTTTAGCGGATAATTCACCCCTCCACTTT | CASSVQGLADNSPLHF
- | TRBJ2-1 | 16 | - | TRBV7-2 | TGTGCCAGCAGCCTAGGCCAGGCGCTAATGGTCTATGAGCAGTTCTTC | CASSLGQALMVYEQFF
- | TRBJ1-4 | 15 | - | TRBV9 | TGTGCCAGCAGCGTAGCGGGGGTAACTAATGAAAAACTGTTTTTT | CASSVAGVTNEKLFF
few | TRBJ2-3 | 16 | TRBD2 | TRBV7-3 | TGTGCCAGCAGCCCCAAGCGGGGGGGCCGCACAGATACGCAGTATTTT | CASSPKRGGRTDTQYF
- | TRBJ1-5 | 14 | - | TRBV20-1 | TGCAGTGCCAGCCTAAGTGGGATGCCTCAGCCCCAGCATTTT | CSASLSGMPQPQHF
- | TRBJ1-2 | 15 | - | TRBV4-2 | TGTGCCAGCAGCCAAGATTTTGCCACTAACTATGGCTACACCTTC | CASSQDFATNYGYTF
few | TRBJ2-6 | 16 | - | TRBV2 | TGTGCCATCCCTCCATCGTCTTATGCTGGGGCCAACGTCCTGACTTTC | CAIPPSSYAGANVLTF
- | TRBJ1-2 | 16 | - | TRBV7-2 | TGTGCCAGCAGCTTAATTGCTGCGGGCGCAGGCTATGGCTACACCTTC | CASSLIAAGAGYGYTF
- | TRBJ1-2 | 14 | TRBD1 | TRBV20-1 | TGCAGTGCTAGAGAGGCCAGGGGGCCAGATGGCTACACCTTC | CSAREARGPDGYTF
few | TRBJ2-5 | 18 | - | TRBV7-9 | TGTGCCAGCAGCTTAGAGGCACGAAGGCGGGGTCAAGGGGAGACCCAGTACTTC | CASSLEARRRGQGETQYF
- | TRBJ2-7 | 15 | TRBD2 | TRBV4-3 | TGCGCCAGCAGCCAAGTAGCGGGGGGCGTCTACGAGCAGTACTTC | CASSQVAGGVYEQYF
- | TRBJ2-1 | 15 | TRBD2 | TRBV5-1 | TGCGCCAGCAGCTTGGATGGACTAGCGGGGTATGAGCAGTTCTTC | CASSLDGLAGYEQFF
- | TRBJ2-3 | 13 | - | TRBV28 | TGTGCCAGCAGTTTGGAAACCACAGATACGCAGTATTTT | CASSLETTDTQYF
- | TRBJ2-5 | 13 | - | TRBV5-1 | TGCGCCAGCAGCTTTGTGGCGGACGAGACCCAGTACTTC | CASSFVADETQYF
- | TRBJ1-2 | 13 | - | TRBV3-1 | TGTGCCAGCAGCCAAGACAAAACCTATGGCTACACCTTC | CASSQDKTYGYTF
- | TRBJ2-5 | 13 | TRBD1 | TRBV3-1 | TGTGCCAGCAGCCAAGATGCAGGGGGGACCCAGTACTTC | CASSQDAGGTQYF
few | TRBJ2-3 | 15 | - | TRBV6-4 | TGTGCCAGCAGTGACTCGCGGCGGGACACAGATACGCAGTATTTT | CASSDSRRDTDTQYF
- | TRBJ1-1 | 13 | - | TRBV14 | TGTGCCAGCAGCCAGACAGTTCGCACTGAAGCTTTCTTT | CASSQTVRTEAFF
- | TRBJ2-3 | 15 | - | TRBV20-1 | TGCAGTGCTAGTAACGCGAGAACTAGCACAGATACGCAGTATTTT | CSASNARTSTDTQYF
few | TRBJ2-1 | 14 | TRBD2 | TRBV5-1 | TGCGCCAGCAGCGCCGGACTAGGGGTGGATGAGCAGTTCTTC | CASSAGLGVDEQFF